This T cell receptor beta chain was identified in a study of blood T cell repertoires in COVID-19. Study details: The cDNA or gDNA used as material had been derived from T cells, B-cell-depleted T cells, or PBMCs.

This clone has a single count. Germline lookup yields CDR1 KGHSH and CDR2 LQKENI. The CDR3 extends over 14 amino acids. Losses at the gene ends were 4 bases for V and 8 bases for J; bases not matched to a gene: 8. Clones were read by immunoSEQ multiplex PCR, and TCRdb kept only the in-frame ones, dropping some. The table lists 100,000 to 150,000 clones, roughly 83% of them singletons. This clonotype was obtained from a woman aged 45-65 years with acute or convalescent COVID-19. Sequencing was done on a sample of peripheral blood. The rearrangement joins TRBV18 to TRBJ2-7; TRBD1 aligns across 10 bases. DNA of the CDR3: TGTGCCAGCTCACGGGACAGGGGTAATAATAAGCAGTACTTC. Protein product: CASSRDRGNNKQYF.